A selection of T cell receptor beta chains follows, all from one sample in a study of cytomegalovirus exposure and HLA in healthy donors. Using immunoSEQ multiplex PCR, the repertoire was profiled, and TCRdb retains in-frame clones only, with some absent. Seen here are 95,000 to 150,000 clones, 66% observed once, and the top ten hold over 1.5%. The source material was PBMCs. These receptors originate from a man between 18 and 29 years old in good health and CMV-seronegative. The conserved cysteine and the conserved F or W are not part of the CDR3 here. D genes are given only for firm matches.

D gene: .; J gene: TRBJ2-7; CDR3 length: 11; V gene: TRBV27; CDR3 protein: ASSFSQTYEQY
D gene: .; J gene: TRBJ2-7; CDR3 length: 10; V gene: TRBV7-2; CDR3 protein: ASRGLVPEQY
D gene: TRBD1; J gene: TRBJ1-2; CDR3 length: 13; V gene: TRBV27; CDR3 protein: ASSGRDRGHHGYT
D gene: .; J gene: TRBJ2-6; CDR3 length: 13; V gene: TRBV7-2; CDR3 protein: ASSLPPAGANVLT
D gene: .; J gene: TRBJ1-2; CDR3 length: 10; V gene: TRBV28; CDR3 protein: ASSLETVGYT
D gene: TRBD1; J gene: TRBJ2-3; CDR3 length: 11; V gene: TRBV6-1; CDR3 protein: ASNGQAQRTQY
D gene: TRBD1; J gene: TRBJ1-4; CDR3 length: 16; V gene: TRBV4-1; CDR3 protein: ASSQGWGTDRVDEKLF
D gene: .; J gene: TRBJ1-5; CDR3 length: 10; V gene: TRBV27; CDR3 protein: ASKGSNQPQH
D gene: .; J gene: TRBJ2-1; CDR3 length: 12; V gene: TRBV27; CDR3 protein: ASSLKGVDHEQF
D gene: TRBD2; J gene: TRBJ2-7; CDR3 length: 12; V gene: TRBV2; CDR3 protein: ASSSGRDAYEQY
D gene: TRBD1; J gene: TRBJ2-7; CDR3 length: 13; V gene: TRBV18; CDR3 protein: ASSTPGQGFGEQY
D gene: .; J gene: TRBJ1-3; CDR3 length: 11; V gene: TRBV5-1; CDR3 protein: ASSSNGVNTIY
D gene: TRBD1; J gene: TRBJ2-7; CDR3 length: 13; V gene: TRBV4-3; CDR3 protein: ASSQEGQGAEEQY
D gene: .; J gene: TRBJ2-1; CDR3 length: 10; V gene: TRBV27; CDR3 protein: ASSLQGAVQF
D gene: .; J gene: TRBJ1-5; CDR3 length: 15; V gene: TRBV6-1; CDR3 protein: ASSDRTEATVNQPQH
D gene: TRBD1; J gene: TRBJ2-3; CDR3 length: 13; V gene: TRBV6-4; CDR3 protein: ASSERDRHTDTQY
D gene: .; J gene: TRBJ2-2; CDR3 length: 12; V gene: TRBV7-9; CDR3 protein: ASSFEVHTGELF
D gene: .; J gene: TRBJ2-1; CDR3 length: 13; V gene: TRBV6-5; CDR3 protein: ASSYRQGRNNEQF
D gene: TRBD2; J gene: TRBJ2-1; CDR3 length: 13; V gene: TRBV11-2; CDR3 protein: ASKLSGRVYNEQF
D gene: .; J gene: TRBJ1-4; CDR3 length: 10; V gene: TRBV2; CDR3 protein: ASSESGVRLF
D gene: TRBD1; J gene: TRBJ1-5; CDR3 length: 11; V gene: TRBV13; CDR3 protein: ASTTGGRQPQH
D gene: .; J gene: TRBJ2-7; CDR3 length: 9; V gene: TRBV29-1; CDR3 protein: SVGGWYEQY
D gene: .; J gene: TRBJ2-1; CDR3 length: 14; V gene: TRBV5-6; CDR3 protein: ASSLEGTATYNEQF
D gene: .; J gene: TRBJ1-1; CDR3 length: 12; V gene: TRBV7-3; CDR3 protein: ASSPTGRNTEAF
D gene: .; J gene: TRBJ2-3; CDR3 length: 13; V gene: TRBV12-5; CDR3 protein: ASGLSGASTDTQY
D gene: TRBD1; J gene: TRBJ2-7; CDR3 length: 14; V gene: TRBV28; CDR3 protein: ASSKAGGPGSYEQY
D gene: .; J gene: TRBJ2-2; CDR3 length: 12; V gene: TRBV11-2; CDR3 protein: ASSWAGWTGELF
D gene: TRBD1; J gene: TRBJ2-4; CDR3 length: 13; V gene: TRBV9; CDR3 protein: ASSVGDRESSIQY
D gene: TRBD1; J gene: TRBJ2-1; CDR3 length: 13; V gene: TRBV7-6; CDR3 protein: ASSLYQDRANEQF
D gene: TRBD1; J gene: TRBJ2-5; CDR3 length: 13; V gene: TRBV5-1; CDR3 protein: ASSWDRSFQETQY
D gene: TRBD2; J gene: .; CDR3 length: 12; V gene: TRBV5-6; CDR3 protein: ASSSGLTGSEQY
D gene: .; J gene: TRBJ1-2; CDR3 length: 13; V gene: TRBV6-1; CDR3 protein: ASSEDFRIGYGYT
D gene: TRBD1; J gene: TRBJ1-5; CDR3 length: 16; V gene: TRBV2; CDR3 protein: ASSRAGQGAGIGQPQH
D gene: .; J gene: TRBJ2-7; CDR3 length: 10; V gene: TRBV25-1; CDR3 protein: ASSAISYEQY
D gene: .; J gene: TRBJ2-7; CDR3 length: 10; V gene: TRBV10-3; CDR3 protein: AITQIGGEQY
D gene: .; J gene: TRBJ1-5; CDR3 length: 12; V gene: TRBV28; CDR3 protein: ASSSPGTNQPQH
D gene: TRBD2; J gene: TRBJ2-7; CDR3 length: 13; V gene: TRBV18; CDR3 protein: ASSPLRTSWEEQY
D gene: .; J gene: TRBJ1-3; CDR3 length: 14; V gene: TRBV25-1; CDR3 protein: ASSGPGASSGNTIY
D gene: .; J gene: TRBJ1-6; CDR3 length: 12; V gene: TRBV6-5; CDR3 protein: ASKRRRLGSPLH
D gene: TRBD1; J gene: TRBJ2-7; CDR3 length: 14; V gene: TRBV7-6; CDR3 protein: ASSFDRDRGDHEQY
D gene: .; J gene: TRBJ2-7; CDR3 length: 9; V gene: TRBV29-1; CDR3 protein: SGYRDYEQY
D gene: TRBD1; J gene: TRBJ1-5; CDR3 length: 12; V gene: TRBV7-9; CDR3 protein: SSSSGQGGQPQH
D gene: .; J gene: TRBJ2-7; CDR3 length: 12; V gene: TRBV5-1; CDR3 protein: ASSLQPGPYEQY
D gene: TRBD2; J gene: TRBJ2-3; CDR3 length: 13; V gene: TRBV6-4; CDR3 protein: SSSDLAGGIDTQY
D gene: .; J gene: TRBJ2-7; CDR3 length: 14; V gene: TRBV5-6; CDR3 protein: ASSLDAGRSSYEQY
D gene: TRBD1; J gene: TRBJ1-3; CDR3 length: 14; V gene: TRBV27; CDR3 protein: ASSPDRVGPRNTIY
D gene: .; J gene: TRBJ2-1; CDR3 length: 15; V gene: TRBV9; CDR3 protein: ASSFLGGANSYNEQF
D gene: .; J gene: TRBJ2-1; CDR3 length: 13; V gene: TRBV11-2; CDR3 protein: ASSVSGKAYNEQF
D gene: .; J gene: TRBJ1-3; CDR3 length: 11; V gene: TRBV5-1; CDR3 protein: ASSFLAGNTIY
D gene: .; J gene: TRBJ1-1; CDR3 length: 13; V gene: TRBV28; CDR3 protein: ASSDRNLKNTEAF
D gene: .; J gene: TRBJ1-4; CDR3 length: 12; V gene: TRBV19; CDR3 protein: ASSWTAANEKLF
D gene: .; J gene: TRBJ2-2; CDR3 length: 15; V gene: TRBV12-1; CDR3 protein: ASSFELAGYNTGELF
D gene: .; J gene: TRBJ1-5; CDR3 length: 11; V gene: TRBV7-2; CDR3 protein: ASSLSGGLPQH
D gene: .; J gene: TRBJ1-2; CDR3 length: 13; V gene: TRBV6-5; CDR3 protein: ASSYSKRGLYGYT
D gene: TRBD2; J gene: TRBJ2-2; CDR3 length: 13; V gene: TRBV28; CDR3 protein: ASSLPQRGGRELF
D gene: .; J gene: TRBJ2-7; CDR3 length: 11; V gene: TRBV6-1; CDR3 protein: ASSALDSRKQY
D gene: TRBD1; J gene: TRBJ1-2; CDR3 length: 13; V gene: TRBV6-1; CDR3 protein: ASRGDRPVSYGYT
D gene: .; J gene: TRBJ2-7; CDR3 length: 10; V gene: TRBV25-1; CDR3 protein: ASSEDSHEQY
D gene: .; J gene: TRBJ2-1; CDR3 length: 10; V gene: TRBV6-6; CDR3 protein: ASSSRINEQF
D gene: .; J gene: TRBJ2-3; CDR3 length: 13; V gene: TRBV6-1; CDR3 protein: ASSVLTVSTDTQY